The rows below give T cell receptor beta chains drawn from one sample of a study of spatial heterogeneity in lung cancer. TCRdb redid the calling of the 5' RACE reads with MiXCR, one entry per CDR3 protein. The table shows roughly 34,000 distinct CDR3 sequences, with 6% to 9.5% occurring only once. The input for sequencing was PBMCs, taken at follow-up. These receptors were obtained from a male donor with early-stage non-small cell lung cancer. Both conserved end residues are part of each CDR3. The D gene is left open where the match is weak. Clone sizes are given selectively: once, few, many, or a class where the clone is expanded.

-	TRBV3-1	TRBJ1-1	many	TGTGCCAGCAGTGGGATGGGGTACACTGAAGCTTTCTTT	CASSGMGYTEAFF
-	TRBV6-5	TRBJ2-5	many	TGTGCCAGCAGTTGGGGAGAGACCCAGTACTTC	CASSWGETQYF
TRBD1	TRBV10-3	TRBJ1-3	-	TGTGCCATCAGTGAGTCGGCTGACAGGGCTGGAAACACCATATATTTT	CAISESADRAGNTIYF
-	TRBV6-6	TRBJ1-5	once	TGTGCCAGCAGTGGGCGAGGGGGAATTAGCAATCAGCCCCAGCATTTT	CASSGRGGISNQPQHF
-	TRBV10-3	TRBJ2-1	many	TGTGCCATCAGTGAAGGGGACTACAATGAGCAGTTCTTC	CAISEGDYNEQFF
-	TRBV12-3/TRBV12-4	TRBJ1-5	many	TGTGCCAGCAGTTTAAAGACCGGGTCAGGTAGCAATCAGCCCCAGCATTTT	CASSLKTGSGSNQPQHF
-	TRBV30	TRBJ1-1	many	TGTGCCTGGAGTGGTTGGGGGAACACTGAAGCTTTCTTT	CAWSGWGNTEAFF
-	TRBV12-3/TRBV12-4	TRBJ1-1	many	TGTGCCAGCAGTTTCGGACAGCATACTGAAGCTTTCTTT	CASSFGQHTEAFF
TRBD1	TRBV7-9	TRBJ1-1	many	TGTGCCAGCAGCGCAAGACAGGGACCCTCGGAAGCTTTCTTT	CASSARQGPSEAFF
-	TRBV7-8	TRBJ2-2	many	TGTGCCAGCAGCTTAGTCACAGGCCGGATGAACGGCGGGGAGCTGTTTTTT	CASSLVTGRMNGGELFF
TRBD2	TRBV6-1	TRBJ2-5	-	TGTGCCAGCAGTGAAATGCCTCGGGGACTAGCGGGGGGTCAAGAGACCCAGTACTTC	CASSEMPRGLAGGQETQYF
TRBD2	TRBV20-1	TRBJ2-3	many	TGCAGTGCTGGATATACGGGGGGGCAATATACGCAGTATTTT	CSAGYTGGQYTQYF
-	TRBV20-1	TRBJ1-1	many	TGCAGTGCTAGAGCGATCGCAGGTTCTATGTTAGTTGCTGAAGCTTTCTTT	CSARAIAGSMLVAEAFF
-	TRBV7-8	TRBJ2-3	many	TGTGCCAGCAGCCATCTCACAGATACGCAGTATTTT	CASSHLTDTQYF
-	TRBV7-9	TRBJ2-5	few	TGTGCCAGCAGTTTTGGCCCCCGGGGGGCAGAGACCCAGTACTTC	CASSFGPRGAETQYF
-	TRBV12-3/TRBV12-4	TRBJ1-2	many	TGTGCCAGCAGTATGGGGGGCCACTATGGCTACACCTTC	CASSMGGHYGYTF
TRBD2	TRBV9	TRBJ2-7	many	TGTGCCAGCAGCGAGCCTAGCGGGGGGGCATCATACGAGCAGTACTTC	CASSEPSGGASYEQYF
-	TRBV7-6	TRBJ2-3	many	TGTGCCAGCAGTCCAGTTGCGGGATGGAGCACAGATACGCAGTATTTT	CASSPVAGWSTDTQYF
-	TRBV7-3	TRBJ2-3	few	TGTGCCAGCAGCCCCGACCCGGGCCCTGCCACAGATACGCAGTATTTT	CASSPDPGPATDTQYF
TRBD2	TRBV7-9	TRBJ2-3	many	TGTGCCAGCAGCTTAGGAAGCGGACTAGCGGTTGCTAGCACAGATACGCAGTATTTT	CASSLGSGLAVASTDTQYF
TRBD1	TRBV29-1	TRBJ1-2	many	TGCAGCGTTGCCGACAGGGACTATGGCTACACCTTC	CSVADRDYGYTF
-	TRBV6-5	TRBJ2-7	many	TGTGCCAGCAGTTACTCAACGGGGGGCGCCTACGAGCAGTACTTC	CASSYSTGGAYEQYF
-	TRBV25-1	TRBJ1-1	many	TGTGCCAGCAGTGACAGTACCAGGAGGGGTGAAGCTTTCTTT	CASSDSTRRGEAFF
-	TRBV3-1	TRBJ1-5	many	TGTGCCAGCAGCCAAGGGAACAGGTACCAGCCCCAGCATTTT	CASSQGNRYQPQHF
TRBD2	TRBV9	TRBJ2-2	many	TGTGCCAGCAGCGTAGCCGGCGGGGGGGCCGTAACCGGGGAGCTGTTTTTT	CASSVAGGGAVTGELFF
TRBD2	TRBV7-9	TRBJ2-3	many	TGTGCCAGCAGTTCCGGGACTAGGAAGGCTGATACGCAGTATTTT	CASSSGTRKADTQYF
-	TRBV11-2	TRBJ2-6	-	TGTGCCAGCAGCTCCCGATTAATAAGTGCTGGGGCCAACGTCCTGACTTTC	CASSSRLISAGANVLTF